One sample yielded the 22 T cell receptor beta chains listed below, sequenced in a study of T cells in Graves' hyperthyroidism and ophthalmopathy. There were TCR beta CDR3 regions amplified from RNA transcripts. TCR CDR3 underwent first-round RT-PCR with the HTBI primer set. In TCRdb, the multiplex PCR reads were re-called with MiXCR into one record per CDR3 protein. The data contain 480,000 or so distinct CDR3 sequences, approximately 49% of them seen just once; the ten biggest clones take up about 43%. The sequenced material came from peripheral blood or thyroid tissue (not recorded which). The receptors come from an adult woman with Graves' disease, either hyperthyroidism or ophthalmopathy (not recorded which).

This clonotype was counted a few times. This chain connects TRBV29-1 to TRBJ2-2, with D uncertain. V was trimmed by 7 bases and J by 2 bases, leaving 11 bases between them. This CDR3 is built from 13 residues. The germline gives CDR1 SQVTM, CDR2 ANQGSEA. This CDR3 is CSADKGNTGELFF. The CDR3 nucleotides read TGCAGCGCCGACAAGGGAAACACCGGGGAGCTGTTTTTT.

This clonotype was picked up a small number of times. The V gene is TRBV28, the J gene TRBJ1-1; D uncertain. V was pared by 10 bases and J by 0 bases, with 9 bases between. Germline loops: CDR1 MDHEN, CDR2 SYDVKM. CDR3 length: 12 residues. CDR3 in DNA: TGTGCCACCGGTCTACTGAACACTGAAGCTTTCTTT. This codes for CATGLLNTEAFF. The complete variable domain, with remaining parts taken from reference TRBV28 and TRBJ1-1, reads DVKVTQSSRYLVKRTGEKVFLECVQDMDHENMFWYRQDPGLGLRLIYFSYDVKMKEKGDIPEGYSVSREKKERFSLILESASTNQTSMYLCATGLLNTEAFFGQGTRLTVV.

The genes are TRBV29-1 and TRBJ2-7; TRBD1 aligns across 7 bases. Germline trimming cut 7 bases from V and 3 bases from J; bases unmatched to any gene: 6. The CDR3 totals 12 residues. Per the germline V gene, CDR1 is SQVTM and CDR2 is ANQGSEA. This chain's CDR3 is CSDYRGVYEQYF. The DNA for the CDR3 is TGCAGCGACTACAGGGGAGTCTACGAGCAGTACTTC.

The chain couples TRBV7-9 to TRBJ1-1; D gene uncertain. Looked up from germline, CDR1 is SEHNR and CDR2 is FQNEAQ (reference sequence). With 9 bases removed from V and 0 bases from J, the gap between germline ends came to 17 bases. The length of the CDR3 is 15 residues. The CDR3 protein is CASSFHSLMNTEAFF. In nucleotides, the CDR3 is TGTGCCAGTAGTTTTCACAGCCTAATGAACACTGAAGCTTTCTTT.

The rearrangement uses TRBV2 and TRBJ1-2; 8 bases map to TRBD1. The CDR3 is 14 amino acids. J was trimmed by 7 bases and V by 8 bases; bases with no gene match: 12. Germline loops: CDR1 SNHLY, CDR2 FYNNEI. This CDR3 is CASRTGTAPGGYTF. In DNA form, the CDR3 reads TGTGCCAGCCGGACAGGGACGGCGCCTGGTGGCTACACCTTC.

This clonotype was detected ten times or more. CDR3 sequence reads: CASNKAGTQAFF. DNA for the CDR3: TGTGCCAGCAACAAAGCCGGGACCCAAGCTTTCTTT. The genes are TRBV12-3 or TRBV12-4 and TRBJ1-1, with a weak D call TRBD1 (5 bases). V lost 7 bases, J lost 9 bases, and 15 bases lay in between. The CDR3 extends over 12 amino acids.

The CDR3 sequence: CATSRNPGQTTYEQYF. The DNA of the CDR3 is TGTGCCACCAGCAGAAATCCGGGACAGACTACCTACGAGCAGTACTTC. The chain links TRBV15 to TRBJ2-7, with 7 positions matching TRBD1. V shed 2 bases, J shed 2 bases, and the junction held 9 bases outside the gene matches. From germline, CDR1 is LNHNV and CDR2 YYDKDF (reference sequence). This CDR3 has 16 amino acids. Drawing the rest from reference TRBV15 and TRBJ2-7, the complete variable domain is DAMVIQNPRYQVTQFGKPVTLSCSQTLNHNVMYWYQQKSSQAPKLLFHYYDKDFNNEADTPDNFQSRRPNTSFCFLDIRSPGLGDTAMYLCATSRNPGQTTYEQYFGPGTRLTVT.

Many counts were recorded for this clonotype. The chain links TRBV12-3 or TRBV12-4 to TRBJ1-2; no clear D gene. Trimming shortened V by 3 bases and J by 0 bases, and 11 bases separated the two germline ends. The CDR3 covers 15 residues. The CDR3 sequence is CASSFGMGTNYGYTF. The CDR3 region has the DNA TGTGCCAGCAGTTTTGGTATGGGAACTAACTATGGCTACACCTTC.

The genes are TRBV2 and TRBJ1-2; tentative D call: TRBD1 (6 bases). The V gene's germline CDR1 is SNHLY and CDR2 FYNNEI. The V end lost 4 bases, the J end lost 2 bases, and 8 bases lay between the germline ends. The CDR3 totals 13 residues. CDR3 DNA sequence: TGTGCCAGCAGTGGGACAGAGAACTATGGCTACACCTTC. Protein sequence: CASSGTENYGYTF.

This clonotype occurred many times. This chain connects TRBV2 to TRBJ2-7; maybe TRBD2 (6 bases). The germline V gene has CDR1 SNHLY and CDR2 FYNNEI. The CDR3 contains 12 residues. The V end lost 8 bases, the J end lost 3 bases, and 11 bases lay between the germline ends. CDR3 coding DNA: TGTGCCAGCCGGGCGGGGCTCTACGAGCAGTACTTC. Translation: CASRAGLYEQYF.

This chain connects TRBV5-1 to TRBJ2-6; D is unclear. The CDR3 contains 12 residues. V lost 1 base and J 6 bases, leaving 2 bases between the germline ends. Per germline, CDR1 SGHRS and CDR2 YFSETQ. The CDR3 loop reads CASSLMANVLTF. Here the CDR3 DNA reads TGCGCCAGCAGCTTGATGGCCAACGTCCTGACTTTC.

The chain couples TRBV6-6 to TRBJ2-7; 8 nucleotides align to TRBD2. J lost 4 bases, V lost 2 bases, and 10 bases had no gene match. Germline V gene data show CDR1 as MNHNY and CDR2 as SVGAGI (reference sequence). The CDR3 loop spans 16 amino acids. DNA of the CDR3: TGTGCCAGCAGTTACGGAGTAGCGGGAAATGGATACGAGCAGTACTTC. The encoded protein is CASSYGVAGNGYEQYF.

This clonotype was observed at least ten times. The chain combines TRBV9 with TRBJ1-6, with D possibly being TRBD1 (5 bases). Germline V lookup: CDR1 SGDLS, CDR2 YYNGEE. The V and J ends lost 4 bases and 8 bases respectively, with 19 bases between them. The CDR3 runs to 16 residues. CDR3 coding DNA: TGTGCCAGCAGCTCTGGTAGGCAGGGCGTCCATTCACCCCTCCACTTT. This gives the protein CASSSGRQGVHSPLHF.

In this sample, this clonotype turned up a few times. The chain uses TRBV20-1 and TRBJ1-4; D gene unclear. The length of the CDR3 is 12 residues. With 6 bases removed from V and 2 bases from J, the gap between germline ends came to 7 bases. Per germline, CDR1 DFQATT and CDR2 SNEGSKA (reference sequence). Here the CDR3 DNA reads TGCAGTGCCGGGTCCACTAATGAAAAACTGTTTTTT. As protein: CSAGSTNEKLFF.

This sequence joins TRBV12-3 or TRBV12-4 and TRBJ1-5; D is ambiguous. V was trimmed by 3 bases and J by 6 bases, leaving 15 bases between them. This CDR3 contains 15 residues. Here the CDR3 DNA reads TGTGCCAGCAGTTTCGGTGGGGTGGAGGGTCAGCCCCAGCATTTT. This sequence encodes CASSFGGVEGQPQHF.

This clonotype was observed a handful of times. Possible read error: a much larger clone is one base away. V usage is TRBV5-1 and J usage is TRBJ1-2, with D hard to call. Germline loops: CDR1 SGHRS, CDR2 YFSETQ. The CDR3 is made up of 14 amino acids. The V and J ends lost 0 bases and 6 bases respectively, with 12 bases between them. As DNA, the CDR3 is TGCGCCAGCAGCTTGGATGGACCGAGAGATGGCTACACCTTC. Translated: CASSLDGPRDGYTF.

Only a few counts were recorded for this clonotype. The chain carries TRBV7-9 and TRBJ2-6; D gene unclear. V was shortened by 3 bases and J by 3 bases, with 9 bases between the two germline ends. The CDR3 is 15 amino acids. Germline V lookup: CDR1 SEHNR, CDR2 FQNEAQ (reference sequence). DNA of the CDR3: TGTGCCAGCAGCTTGCAAGGGATTGGGGCCAACGTCCTGACTTTC. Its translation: CASSLQGIGANVLTF.

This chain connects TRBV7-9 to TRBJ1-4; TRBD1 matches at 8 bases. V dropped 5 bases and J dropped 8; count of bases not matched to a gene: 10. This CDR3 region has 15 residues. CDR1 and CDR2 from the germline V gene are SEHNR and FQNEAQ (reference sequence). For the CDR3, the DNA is TGTGCCAGCAGCCCTCGGGACAGGAAAGGGGAAAAACTGTTTTTT. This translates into CASSPRDRKGEKLFF.

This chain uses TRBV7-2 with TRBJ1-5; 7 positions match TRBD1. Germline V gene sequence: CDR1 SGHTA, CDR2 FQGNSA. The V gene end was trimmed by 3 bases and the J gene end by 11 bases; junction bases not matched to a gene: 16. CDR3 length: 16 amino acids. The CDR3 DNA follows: TGTGCCAGCAGCTTTCAAGCGGGAGGGGGCCAAGAGACCCAGCATTTT. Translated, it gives CASSFQAGGGQETQHF.

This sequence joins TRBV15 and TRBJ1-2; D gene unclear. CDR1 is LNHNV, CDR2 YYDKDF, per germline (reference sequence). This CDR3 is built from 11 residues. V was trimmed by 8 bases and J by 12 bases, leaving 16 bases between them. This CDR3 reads CATREASGNTF. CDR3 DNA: TGTGCCACCCGAGAGGCCTCTGGAAACACCTTC.

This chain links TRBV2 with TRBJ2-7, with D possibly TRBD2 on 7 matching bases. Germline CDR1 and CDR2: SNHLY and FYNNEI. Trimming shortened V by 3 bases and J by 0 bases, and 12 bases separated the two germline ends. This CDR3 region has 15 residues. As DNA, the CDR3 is TGTGCCAGCAGTGAGCCGGGGGGCGCCTCCTACGAGCAGTACTTC. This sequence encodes CASSEPGGASYEQYF.

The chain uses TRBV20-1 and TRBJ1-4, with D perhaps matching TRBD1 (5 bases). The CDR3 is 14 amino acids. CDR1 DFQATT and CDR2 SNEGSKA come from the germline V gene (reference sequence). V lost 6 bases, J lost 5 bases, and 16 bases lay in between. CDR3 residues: CSAPGGLGNEKLFF. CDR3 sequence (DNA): TGCAGTGCCCCCGGGGGACTAGGGAATGAAAAACTGTTTTTT.